Below are 6 T cell receptor beta chains sequenced from a single sample in a study of cytomegalovirus exposure and HLA in healthy donors. The PCR contained 60 Vbeta and 13 Jbeta primers. Measured with immunoSEQ multiplex PCR; TCRdb has only the in-frame clones, and not every one. The top ten clones hold less than 3.5% of a sample with fewer than 110,000 clones, about 80% of them seen once. Sequenced: PBMCs. These receptors originate from a man aged 25-45 years in good health and CMV-seropositive.

CDR3 in amino acids: CASSPGTGGAGFYGYTF. The CDR3 nucleotides read TGTGCCAGCAGCCCTGGGACAGGGGGCGCCGGTTTCTATGGCTACACCTTC. The chain is built from TRBV7-3 and TRBJ1-2; TRBD1 matches 12 bases. This CDR3 is 17 amino acids long. Germline V gene data show CDR1 as SGHTA and CDR2 as FQGTGA. V lost 5 bases to trimming and J lost 4 bases; unmatched junction nucleotides: 11.

The chain has TRBV15 and TRBJ1-3; 9 bases align to TRBD1. The germline V gene encodes CDR1 LNHNV and CDR2 YYDKDF (reference sequence). The ends lost 8 bases at V and 3 bases at J; junction bases unmatched: 5. The CDR3 consists of 14 residues. The CDR3 spells CATRGTGSGNTIYF. The CDR3 DNA reads as TGTGCCACCCGTGGGACAGGGAGTGGAAACACCATATATTTT.

V and J are TRBV6-1 and TRBJ1-1; D not resolved. The CDR3 has 14 residues. The V and J ends lost 0 bases and 6 bases respectively, with 11 bases between them. CDR1 and CDR2 (germline): MNHNS, SASEGT. CDR3 DNA sequence: TGTGCCAGCAGTGAAGCGGGTGGGCCCTCTGAAGCTTTCTTT. This sequence encodes CASSEAGGPSEAFF.

The chain recombines TRBV18 with TRBJ2-1, with D unclear. Germline V gene data show CDR1 as KGHSH and CDR2 as LQKENI. The CDR3 loop spans 15 amino acids. V lost 0 bases and J 11 bases, leaving 17 bases between the germline ends. The CDR3 region has the DNA TGTGCCAGCTCACCACCGACACCACAAATAATGAAGCAGTTCTTC. Its translation: CASSPPTPQIMKQFF.

Written as DNA, the CDR3 is TGTGCCAGCACGAGTCGGGAGCAGTACTTC. This codes for CASTSREQYF. This chain uses TRBV25-1 with TRBJ2-7; no definite D call. The ends were cut back, 7 bases at V and 7 bases at J, with 8 bases in the middle. This CDR3 has 10 amino acids. Germline-derived CDR1 and CDR2 are MGHDK and SYGVNS.

The chain has TRBV5-6 and TRBJ1-5, with 7 positions matching TRBD1. Germline-derived CDR1 and CDR2 are SGHDT and YYEEEE. V gave up 1 base and J gave up 5 bases; unmatched junction bases: 6. The CDR3 extends over 15 amino acids. The CDR3 protein is CASSLNRGGDQPQHF. As DNA, the CDR3 is TGTGCCAGCAGCTTGAACAGGGGCGGGGATCAGCCCCAGCATTTT.